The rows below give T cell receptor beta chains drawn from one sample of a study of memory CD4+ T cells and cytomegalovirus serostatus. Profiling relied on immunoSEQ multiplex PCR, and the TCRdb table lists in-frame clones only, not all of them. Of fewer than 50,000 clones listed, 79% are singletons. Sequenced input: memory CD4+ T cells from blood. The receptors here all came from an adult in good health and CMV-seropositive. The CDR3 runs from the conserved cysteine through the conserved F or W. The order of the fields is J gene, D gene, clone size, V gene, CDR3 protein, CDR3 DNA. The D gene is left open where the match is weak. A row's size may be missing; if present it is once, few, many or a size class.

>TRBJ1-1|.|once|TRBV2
CASMQLNTEAFF
TGTGCCAGCATGCAGCTGAACACTGAAGCTTTCTTT
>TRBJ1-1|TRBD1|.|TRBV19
CASSIRDSGFAGAMNTEAFF
TGTGCCAGTAGTATCCGGGACAGTGGGTTTGCGGGGGCTATGAACACTGAAGCTTTCTTT
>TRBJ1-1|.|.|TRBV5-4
CASSLLAENTEAFF
TGTGCCAGCAGCTTGTTGGCAGAGAACACTGAAGCTTTCTTT
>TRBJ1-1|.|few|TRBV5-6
CASSLGRTEAFF
TGTGCCAGCAGCTTGGGGAGGACTGAAGCTTTCTTT
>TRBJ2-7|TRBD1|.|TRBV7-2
CASSRDRAGYEQYF
TGTGCCAGCAGCCGCGACAGGGCGGGCTACGAGCAGTACTTC
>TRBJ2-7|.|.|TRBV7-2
CASSLGDSEQYF
TGTGCCAGCAGCTTAGGTGACAGCGAGCAGTACTTC
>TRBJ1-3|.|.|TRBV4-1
CASSRLRGRDSGNTIYF
TGCGCCAGCAGCCGATTAAGAGGGAGGGACTCTGGAAACACCATATATTTT
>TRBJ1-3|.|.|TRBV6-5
CAPGVTAGNTIYF
TGTGCCCCAGGGGTAACCGCTGGAAACACCATATATTTT
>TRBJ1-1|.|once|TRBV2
CASSAQTRQDTEAFF
TGTGCCAGCAGTGCCCAAACTCGGCAGGACACTGAAGCTTTCTTT
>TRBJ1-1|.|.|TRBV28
CATLTRDSMGAFF
TGTGCCACCTTAACCCGAGACTCCATGGGGGCTTTCTTT
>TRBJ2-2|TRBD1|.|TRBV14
CASSPGQFIGAVGAGELFF
TGTGCCAGCAGCCCGGGACAGTTCATTGGCGCCGTTGGGGCCGGGGAGCTGTTTTTT
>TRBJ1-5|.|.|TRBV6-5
CASSYGPGDQPQHF
TGTGCCAGCAGTTACGGGCCAGGGGATCAGCCCCAGCATTTT
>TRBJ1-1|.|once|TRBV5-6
CASSLVLIGTEAFF
TGTGCCAGCAGCTTGGTACTTATAGGTACTGAAGCTTTCTTT
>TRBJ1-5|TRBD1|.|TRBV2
CASSLIWTGSNQPQHF
TGTGCCAGCAGTCTAATCTGGACAGGGAGCAATCAGCCCCAGCATTTT
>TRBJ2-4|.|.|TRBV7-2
CASSLAGRVVNIQYF
TGTGCCAGCAGCTTAGCGGGCAGGGTGGTAAACATTCAGTACTTC
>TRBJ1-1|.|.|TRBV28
CASSSTGLMNTEAFF
TGTGCCAGCAGTTCTACAGGGCTTATGAACACTGAAGCTTTCTTT
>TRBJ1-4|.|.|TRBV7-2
CASSLRGATNEKLFF
TGTGCCAGCAGCTTAAGGGGGGCAACTAATGAAAAACTGTTTTTT
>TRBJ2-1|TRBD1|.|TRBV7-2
CASSSFATGGLTSPEQFF
TGTGCCAGCAGCTCATTCGCAACAGGGGGCCTAACAAGCCCTGAGCAGTTCTTC
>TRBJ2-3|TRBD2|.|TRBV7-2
CASSLTSGFADTQYF
TGTGCCAGCAGCTTGACTAGCGGCTTCGCAGATACGCAGTATTTT
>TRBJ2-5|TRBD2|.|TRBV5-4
CASSWGGAGDETQYF
TGTGCCAGCAGCTGGGGGGGAGCGGGGGACGAGACCCAGTACTTC
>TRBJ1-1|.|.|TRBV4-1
CASSQERGVRTEAFF
TGCGCCAGCAGCCAAGAGAGGGGAGTGAGGACTGAAGCTTTCTTT
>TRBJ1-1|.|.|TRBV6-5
CASKIRANTEAFF
TGTGCCAGCAAAATCAGGGCGAACACTGAAGCTTTCTTT
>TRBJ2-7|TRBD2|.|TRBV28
CASSFPTSNEQYF
TGTGCCAGCAGTTTTCCGACTAGCAACGAGCAGTACTTC
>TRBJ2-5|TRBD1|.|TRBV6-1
CASSEFRTGRETQYF
TGTGCCAGCAGTGAATTCCGGACAGGGCGGGAGACCCAGTACTTC
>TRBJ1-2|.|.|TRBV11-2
CASSTGSDYGYTF
TGTGCCAGCAGCACAGGATCGGACTATGGCTACACCTTC
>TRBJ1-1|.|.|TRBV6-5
CASRENRNTEAFF
TGTGCCAGCAGGGAGAACAGGAACACTGAAGCTTTCTTT
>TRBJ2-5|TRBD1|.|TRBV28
CASSLPGTGYQETQYF
TGTGCCAGCAGTTTACCCGGGACAGGGTACCAAGAGACCCAGTACTTC
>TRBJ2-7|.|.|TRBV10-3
CAISESTPEKMWEQYF
TGTGCCATCAGTGAGTCGACTCCGGAGAAAATGTGGGAGCAGTACTTC
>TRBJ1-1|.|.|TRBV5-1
CASSLMRDTEAFF
TGCGCCAGCAGCTTAATGAGGGATACTGAAGCTTTCTTT
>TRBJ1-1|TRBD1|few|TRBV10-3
CAISESAGGYSEAFF
TGTGCCATCAGTGAGTCGGCAGGGGGCTATTCTGAAGCTTTCTTT
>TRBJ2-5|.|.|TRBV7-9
CASSWYQETQYF
TGTGCCAGCAGCTGGTACCAAGAGACCCAGTACTTC
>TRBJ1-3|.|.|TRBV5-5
CASTIGGGNTIYF
TGTGCCAGCACTATCGGCGGGGGAAACACCATATATTTT
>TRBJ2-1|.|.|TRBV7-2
CASSLVSTHNEQFF
TGTGCCAGCAGCTTAGTCAGTACCCACAATGAGCAGTTCTTC
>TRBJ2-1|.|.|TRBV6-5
CAFSGDPIGNEQFF
TGTGCCTTTTCAGGGGACCCCATTGGAAATGAGCAGTTCTTC
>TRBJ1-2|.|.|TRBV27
CASSLSMGRNYGYTF
TGTGCCAGCAGTTTATCGATGGGCAGGAACTATGGCTACACCTTC
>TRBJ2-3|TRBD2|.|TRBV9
CASSLTGTSLNTDTQYF
TGTGCCAGCAGTTTAACCGGGACTAGCCTTAACACAGATACGCAGTATTTT
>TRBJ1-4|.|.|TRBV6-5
CASSRGTSNEKLFF
TGTGCCAGCAGTCGAGGGACTTCTAATGAAAAACTGTTTTTT
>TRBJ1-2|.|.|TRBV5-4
CASSQDSYGYTF
TGTGCCAGCAGCCAAGATTCATATGGCTACACCTTC
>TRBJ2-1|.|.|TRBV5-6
CASSLSPGSTYNEQFF
TGTGCCAGCAGCTTGTCCCCAGGTAGCACCTACAATGAGCAGTTCTTC
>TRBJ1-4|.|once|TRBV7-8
CASSLETAFPSSLGEKLFF
TGTGCCAGCAGCTTAGAAACGGCGTTTCCCTCTTCGCTTGGTGAAAAACTGTTTTTT
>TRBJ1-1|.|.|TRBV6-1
CASERQMRTEAFF
TGTGCCAGCGAAAGGCAGATGAGAACTGAAGCTTTCTTT
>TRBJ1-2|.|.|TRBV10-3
CAIPGGAWGGSTYGYTF
TGTGCCATCCCTGGGGGGGCGTGGGGTGGAAGCACCTATGGCTACACCTTC
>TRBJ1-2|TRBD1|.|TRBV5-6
CASIRWTGILGYTF
TGTGCCAGCATACGATGGACAGGGATTCTTGGCTACACCTTC
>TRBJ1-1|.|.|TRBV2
CASIPRGARGTEAFF
TGTGCCAGCATCCCACGGGGGGCAAGAGGCACTGAAGCTTTCTTT
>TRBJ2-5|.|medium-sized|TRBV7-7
CASSSGRTYQETQYF
TGTGCCAGCAGCTCAGGGAGGACGTACCAAGAGACCCAGTACTTC
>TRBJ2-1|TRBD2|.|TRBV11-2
CASSLGRGARKGLEQFF
TGTGCCAGCAGCCTGGGGCGGGGGGCTCGCAAGGGGCTAGAGCAGTTCTTC
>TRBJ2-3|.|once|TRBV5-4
CASSSSTDTQYF
TGTGCCAGCAGCTCCAGCACAGATACGCAGTATTTT
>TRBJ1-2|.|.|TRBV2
CASSESAGSGGYTF
TGTGCCAGCAGTGAGTCGGCGGGCAGCGGGGGCTACACCTTC